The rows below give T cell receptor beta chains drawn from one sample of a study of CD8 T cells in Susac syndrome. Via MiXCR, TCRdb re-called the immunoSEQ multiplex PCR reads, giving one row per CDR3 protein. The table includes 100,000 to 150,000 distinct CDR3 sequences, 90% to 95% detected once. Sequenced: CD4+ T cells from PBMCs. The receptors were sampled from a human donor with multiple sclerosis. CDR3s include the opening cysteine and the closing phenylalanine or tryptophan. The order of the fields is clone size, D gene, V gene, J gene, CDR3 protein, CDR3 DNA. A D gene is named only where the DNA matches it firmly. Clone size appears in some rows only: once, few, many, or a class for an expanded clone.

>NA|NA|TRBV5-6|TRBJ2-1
CASSLLGADNEQFF
TGTGCCAGCAGCTTGTTAGGGGCGGACAATGAGCAGTTCTTC
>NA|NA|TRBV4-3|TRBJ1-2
CASSQVTGPAYGYTF
TGCGCCAGCAGCCAAGTAACAGGCCCTGCGTATGGCTACACCTTC
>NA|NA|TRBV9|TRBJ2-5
CASSSHTQGTGETQYF
TGTGCCAGCAGCTCACATACCCAGGGGACTGGGGAGACCCAGTACTTC
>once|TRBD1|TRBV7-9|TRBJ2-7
CASSPTGATEQYF
TGTGCCAGCAGCCCGACAGGGGCCACCGAGCAGTACTTC
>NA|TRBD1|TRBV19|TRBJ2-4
CASTLQGAPKNIQYF
TGTGCCAGTACCCTCCAGGGGGCACCCAAAAACATTCAGTACTTC
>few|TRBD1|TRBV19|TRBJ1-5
CASSVPTGVGNQPQHF
TGTGCCAGTAGTGTCCCCACAGGGGTGGGCAATCAGCCCCAGCATTTT
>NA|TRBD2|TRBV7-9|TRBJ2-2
CASSATSGNTGELFF
TGTGCCAGCAGCGCAACTAGCGGGAACACCGGGGAGCTGTTTTTT
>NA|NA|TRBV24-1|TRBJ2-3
CATSDFVGTQYF
TGTGCCACCAGTGATTTTGTGGGTACGCAGTATTTT
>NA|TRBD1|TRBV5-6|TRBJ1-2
CASSLVWSGTGVGGYTF
TGTGCCAGCAGCCTGGTGTGGTCCGGGACAGGGGTCGGAGGCTACACCTTC
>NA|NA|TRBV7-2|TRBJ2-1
CASSLDQAYNEQFF
TGTGCCAGCAGCTTAGATCAAGCATACAATGAGCAGTTCTTC
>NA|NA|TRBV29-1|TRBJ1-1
CSVEGTATEAFF
TGCAGCGTTGAAGGGACGGCAACTGAAGCTTTCTTT
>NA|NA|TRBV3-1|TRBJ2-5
CASSQDSETQYF
TGTGCCAGCAGCCAAGATAGTGAGACCCAGTACTTC
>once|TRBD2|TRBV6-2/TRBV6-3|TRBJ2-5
CASSAGLAGVQETQYF
TGTGCCAGCAGTGCCGGACTAGCGGGGGTGCAAGAGACCCAGTACTTC
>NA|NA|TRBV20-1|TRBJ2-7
CSAGPSGTYEQYF
TGCAGTGCCGGGCCCTCTGGGACCTACGAGCAGTACTTC
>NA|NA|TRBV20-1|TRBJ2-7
CSARREVDLYEQYF
TGCAGTGCTAGACGCGAAGTGGACCTCTACGAGCAGTACTTC
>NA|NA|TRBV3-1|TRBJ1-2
CASSRGSFYGYTF
TGTGCCAGCAGCCGAGGGTCCTTCTATGGCTACACCTTC
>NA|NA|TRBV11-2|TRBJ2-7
CASSPSQGRYEQYF
TGTGCCAGCAGCCCTTCACAGGGGAGGTACGAGCAGTACTTC
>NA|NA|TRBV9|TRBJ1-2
CASSVRGDYGYTF
TGTGCCAGCAGCGTGAGGGGTGACTATGGCTACACCTTC
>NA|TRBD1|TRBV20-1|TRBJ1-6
CSARANRGRNSPLHF
TGCAGTGCTAGAGCCAACAGGGGACGCAATTCACCCCTCCACTTT
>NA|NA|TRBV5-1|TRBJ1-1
CASSLAVGGNTEAFF
TGCGCCAGCAGCTTGGCCGTGGGGGGGAACACTGAAGCTTTCTTT